This is a list of T cell receptor beta chains from one sample in a study of blood T cell repertoires in COVID-19. Repertoires were generated with immunoSEQ multiplex PCR, while TCRdb's copy carries only in-frame clones and drops some. Counted here are around 68,000 clones, just over 90% occurring once; the ten biggest clones make up 1.6%. The material sequenced was peripheral blood. These receptor sequences come from a human donor in a cohort sampled during active COVID-19. CDR3s include the opening cysteine and the closing phenylalanine or tryptophan. A D gene is named only where the DNA matches it firmly. Only some rows state a clone size, as once, few, many or a class for expanded clones.

CDR3 protein,CDR3 DNA,V gene,D gene,clone size,J gene
CASSLAGFTDTQYF,TGTGCCAGCTCACTAGCGGGTTTCACAGATACGCAGTATTTT,TRBV18,TRBD2,-,TRBJ2-3
CASSFPPVSSYNSPLHF,TGTGCCAGCAGTTTTCCTCCAGTAAGCTCCTATAATTCACCCCTCCACTTT,TRBV28,-,-,TRBJ1-6
CAGSGRAGETQYF,TGTGCCGGGAGCGGGAGGGCCGGAGAGACCCAGTACTTC,TRBV19,TRBD2,-,TRBJ2-5
CASSPTGAGEKLFF,TGTGCCAGCAGCCCAACAGGGGCGGGTGAAAAACTGTTTTTT,TRBV7-9,TRBD1,once,TRBJ1-4
CASSLAGMGNEQFF,TGTGCCAGCAGCTTAGCGGGTATGGGCAATGAGCAGTTCTTC,TRBV11-2,-,-,TRBJ2-1
CASSQGTGEYF,TGTGCCAGCAGCCAAGGGACAGGGGAGTACTTC,TRBV3-1/TRBV3-2,TRBD1,-,TRBJ2-7
CASSSRYNEQFF,TGTGCCAGCAGCTCCCGTTACAATGAGCAGTTCTTC,TRBV27,-,-,TRBJ2-1
CASSSGTSRKQFF,TGCGCCAGCAGCTCAGGGACTTCACGAAAGCAGTTCTTC,TRBV5-1,-,-,TRBJ2-1
CASSQDRLAGQETQYF,TGTGCCAGCAGCCAAGATAGACTAGCGGGCCAAGAGACCCAGTACTTC,TRBV4-2,TRBD2,-,TRBJ2-5
CASSLRAGLAGGAGYEQYF,TGTGCCAGCAGTTTAAGGGCGGGACTAGCGGGAGGGGCAGGCTACGAGCAGTACTTC,TRBV28,TRBD2,-,TRBJ2-7
CASSFDANGYTF,TGTGCCAGCAGTTTTGATGCGAATGGCTACACCTTC,TRBV28,-,-,TRBJ1-2
CASSQESREQYF,TGTGCCAGCAGCCAAGAGTCGCGCGAGCAGTACTTC,TRBV3-1/TRBV3-2,-,-,TRBJ2-7
CASSQVYSGANVLTF,TGTGCCAGCAGCCAAGTATACTCTGGGGCCAACGTCCTGACTTTC,TRBV3-1/TRBV3-2,-,-,TRBJ2-6
CASSRDRAYEQYF,TGTGCCAGCAGCCGGGACAGAGCCTACGAGCAGTACTTC,TRBV27,TRBD1,-,TRBJ2-7
CASTRHLNTEAFF,TGTGCCAGCACGCGACACCTGAACACTGAAGCTTTCTTT,TRBV6-5,-,-,TRBJ1-1
CASSETRVSGSYEQYF,TGTGCCAGCAGTGAAACACGAGTTAGCGGGTCCTACGAGCAGTACTTC,TRBV6-1,TRBD2,-,TRBJ2-7
CASSQTSGRLLEQFF,TGTGCCAGCAGCCAGACTAGCGGGAGGTTGTTAGAGCAGTTCTTC,TRBV7-6,TRBD2,-,TRBJ2-1
CASSPEGRYNEQFF,TGTGCCAGCAGCCCCGAGGGCCGGTACAATGAGCAGTTCTTC,TRBV7-9,-,-,TRBJ2-1
CASSPVRGTGVGYTF,TGTGCCAGCAGCCCAGTACGCGGGACAGGGGTTGGCTACACCTTC,TRBV27,TRBD1,once,TRBJ1-2
CASGDDRGLPGELFF,TGTGCTAGTGGTGATGACAGGGGGCTTCCCGGGGAGCTGTTTTTT,TRBV12-5,TRBD1,-,TRBJ2-2
CASSQELAGGSTDTQYF,TGTGCCAGCAGCCAAGAACTCGCGGGAGGGAGCACAGATACGCAGTATTTT,TRBV3-1/TRBV3-2,TRBD2,-,TRBJ2-3
CASSRRGETQYF,TGTGCCAGCAGTCGGAGGGGAGAGACCCAGTACTTC,TRBV27,-,-,TRBJ2-5
CASSDRVLSEKLFF,TGTGCCAGCAGTGACAGGGTATTAAGTGAAAAACTGTTTTTT,TRBV2,-,-,TRBJ1-4
CASSLAVGTGYEQYF,TGTGCCAGCAGCTTGGCTGTGGGAACGGGGTACGAGCAGTACTTC,TRBV5-5,-,-,TRBJ2-7
CASSKTGTTIYEQYF,TGTGCCAGTAGTAAAACCGGGACTACTATCTACGAGCAGTACTTC,TRBV19,TRBD2,-,TRBJ2-7
CASSQDRVTETQYF,TGTGCCAGCAGCCAAGACAGGGTTACTGAGACCCAGTACTTC,TRBV16,TRBD1,-,TRBJ2-5
CARSLATKPGTNEQFF,TGTGCCAGAAGCTTGGCCACGAAACCAGGTACCAATGAGCAGTTCTTC,TRBV5-3,-,-,TRBJ2-1
CASSADRLTETQYF,TGTGCCAGCAGCGCGGACAGGCTCACAGAGACCCAGTACTTC,TRBV7-9,TRBD1,-,TRBJ2-5
CASRQLPGQGEGTEAFF,TGTGCCAGCAGGCAACTACCGGGACAGGGTGAGGGGACTGAAGCTTTCTTT,TRBV28,TRBD1,-,TRBJ1-1
CASSDVGQAFYGYTF,TGTGCCAGCAGTGACGTCGGACAGGCTTTCTATGGCTACACCTTC,TRBV6-4,TRBD1,-,TRBJ1-2
CASSSNKVLLGAQHF,TGTGCCAGCAGTTCTAACAAGGTCCTCCTAGGGGCCCAGCATTTT,TRBV27,-,-,TRBJ1-5
CASSLYVVDSPLHF,TGTGCCAGCAGTTTATACGTAGTGGATTCACCCCTCCACTTT,TRBV28,-,-,TRBJ1-6
CASSLALEAPRHF,TGTGCCAGCAGCTTAGCTTTAGAAGCCCCCCGACATTTT,TRBV7-2,-,-,TRBJ1-5
CSVDFSGGPSTDTQYF,TGCAGCGTTGATTTTAGCGGGGGGCCGAGCACAGATACGCAGTATTTT,TRBV29-1,TRBD2,-,TRBJ2-3
CASSIAGQGQQTQYF,TGTGCCAGTAGTATAGCTGGACAGGGACAACAGACCCAGTACTTC,TRBV19,TRBD1,-,TRBJ2-5
CASSYKDTQYF,TGTGCCAGCAGTTATAAAGATACGCAGTATTTT,TRBV6-2/TRBV6-3,-,-,TRBJ2-3
CASSIKRGSSYEQYF,TGTGCCAGTAGTATAAAGCGCGGAAGCTCCTACGAGCAGTACTTC,TRBV19,-,-,TRBJ2-7
CASREHRLANMDTQYF,TGTGCCAGCAGGGAACATAGACTAGCGAATATGGATACGCAGTATTTT,TRBV3-1/TRBV3-2,TRBD2,-,TRBJ2-3
CATSVAGVTDTQYF,TGTGCCACCAGTGTAGCGGGAGTTACAGATACGCAGTATTTT,TRBV24-1,TRBD2,-,TRBJ2-3
CASSLAKRWGAEPAHTQYF,TGTGCCAGCAGTTTAGCTAAGCGTTGGGGAGCGGAACCTGCCCATACGCAGTATTTT,TRBV28,-,-,TRBJ2-3
CASSVGSSGKGETQYF,TGTGCCAGCAGCGTAGGGTCTAGCGGGAAGGGGGAGACCCAGTACTTC,TRBV9,TRBD2,-,TRBJ2-5
CASSYRRSTDTQYF,TGTGCCAGCAGTTACAGGCGGAGCACAGATACGCAGTATTTT,TRBV6-2/TRBV6-3,-,-,TRBJ2-3
CASRRTGESGQPQHF,TGCGCCAGCAGGAGGACAGGGGAAAGCGGTCAGCCCCAGCATTTT,TRBV5-1,TRBD1,few,TRBJ1-5
CATSETTGAYEQYF,TGTGCCACCAGTGAAACGACGGGAGCCTACGAGCAGTACTTC,TRBV24-1,-,-,TRBJ2-7
CASSRTSGQETQYF,TGTGCCAGCAGCCGTACTAGCGGCCAAGAGACCCAGTACTTC,TRBV5-8,TRBD2,-,TRBJ2-5
CASSGWTGEETQYF,TGTGCCAGCAGCGGATGGACAGGAGAAGAGACCCAGTACTTC,TRBV5-4,TRBD1,-,TRBJ2-5
CASRSDRGEEKLFF,TGTGCCAGCCGCTCGGACAGGGGGGAGGAAAAACTGTTTTTT,TRBV3-1/TRBV3-2,TRBD1,-,TRBJ1-4
CASSFASGGVSSYNEQFF,TGTGCCAGCAGTTTCGCTAGCGGGGGTGTAAGCTCCTACAATGAGCAGTTCTTC,TRBV27,TRBD2,-,TRBJ2-1
CASSDGHGYGYTF,TGTGCCAGCAGTGATGGACACGGCTATGGCTACACCTTC,TRBV2,-,-,TRBJ1-2
CASSDWTSGRYEQYF,TGTGCCAGCAGCGATTGGACTAGCGGGAGGTACGAGCAGTACTTC,TRBV28,TRBD2,-,TRBJ2-7
CASSFAVGDYGYTF,TGTGCCAGCAGCTTCGCGGTAGGGGACTATGGCTACACCTTC,TRBV11-2,-,-,TRBJ1-2